This TCR beta chain stems from a study of blood T cells in healthy people across ages. Study in general: Researchers report that template switching captured about one barcoded beta molecule per two T cells.

The study's findings and limits: With donor CMV status unknown, expanded clonotype changes were possibly confounded.

There are 15 residues in the CDR3. CDR1 SNHLY and CDR2 FYNNEI come from the germline V gene. This clonotype has more than one count but fewer than ten. Its antigen is unknown. The people who gave samples were healthy Caucasians from Russia, aged roughly 6 to 100. A J-beta primer mix and a sample-barcoded 5' primer were used in a second PCR of roughly 7 to 12 cycles. TCRdb itself ran the 5' RACE reads through MiXCR, one entry per CDR3 protein. Of 1.5 million to 2 million distinct CDR3 sequences in the sample, 28% were seen once. V is TRBV2 and J is TRBJ2-4; TRBD1 aligns across 9 bases. Matching the DNA end better, TRBJ2-7 makes the J call doubtful. This clonotype was sampled from a woman aged 30 to 39 in good health. The material sequenced was blood. DNA for the CDR3: TGTGCCAGCAGCGCCTTAGGGACAGGGCCCAACGAGCAGTACTTC. Translation gives CASSALGTGPNEQYF.